These T cell receptor beta chains were read from a single sample in a study of T cell responses to AZD1222 COVID-19 vaccine. Sequencing was performed with immunoSEQ multiplex PCR; in TCRdb, only in-frame clones are kept and a portion is missing. Of 100,000 to 150,000 clones in the sample, about 87% were seen once. Sequencing was performed on peripheral blood, taken on day 0 of AZD1222 vaccination. Receptors were obtained from an adult in good health. CDR3s include the opening cysteine and the closing phenylalanine or tryptophan. A D gene is named only where the DNA matches it firmly. Clone size is shown for a subset of rows, as once, few, many or a class of expanded clone.

D gene: .; V gene: TRBV20-1; J gene: TRBJ2-1; clone size: .; CDR3 protein: CSARARGEQFF; CDR3 DNA: TGCAGTGCTAGAGCACGGGGTGAGCAGTTCTTC
D gene: TRBD2; V gene: TRBV27; J gene: TRBJ2-1; clone size: .; CDR3 protein: CASSSPDFAGDHHNEQFF; CDR3 DNA: TGTGCCAGCAGTTCGCCCGACTTCGCGGGAGACCATCACAATGAGCAGTTCTTC
D gene: .; V gene: TRBV5-1; J gene: TRBJ2-1; clone size: .; CDR3 protein: CASSLGLYNEQFF; CDR3 DNA: TGCGCCAGCAGCTTGGGGCTTTACAATGAGCAGTTCTTC
D gene: .; V gene: TRBV19; J gene: TRBJ1-1; clone size: .; CDR3 protein: CASSIEVDTEAFF; CDR3 DNA: TGTGCCAGTAGTATAGAGGTGGACACTGAAGCTTTCTTT
D gene: TRBD1; V gene: TRBV6-5; J gene: TRBJ2-7; clone size: .; CDR3 protein: CASSYSTGSRYEQYF; CDR3 DNA: TGTGCCAGCAGTTACTCGACAGGGAGCCGTTACGAGCAGTACTTC
D gene: .; V gene: TRBV27; J gene: TRBJ2-1; clone size: few; CDR3 protein: CASSPQGGPIREQFF; CDR3 DNA: TGTGCCAGCAGTCCCCAAGGGGGACCAATACGGGAGCAGTTCTTC
D gene: TRBD1; V gene: TRBV24-1; J gene: TRBJ1-5; clone size: .; CDR3 protein: CATSDSNRGHNQPQHF; CDR3 DNA: TGTGCCACCAGTGATTCCAACAGGGGTCACAATCAGCCCCAGCATTTT
D gene: TRBD1; V gene: TRBV6-5; J gene: TRBJ1-2; clone size: .; CDR3 protein: CASRGQPYYGYTF; CDR3 DNA: TGTGCCAGCAGGGGACAGCCCTACTATGGCTACACCTTC
D gene: .; V gene: TRBV5-1; J gene: TRBJ1-4; clone size: .; CDR3 protein: CASSYAGEYEKLFF; CDR3 DNA: TGCGCCAGCAGCTATGCGGGGGAGTATGAAAAACTGTTTTTT
D gene: .; V gene: TRBV5-8; J gene: TRBJ2-7; clone size: .; CDR3 protein: CASSWDKANRRLF; CDR3 DNA: TGTGCCAGCAGCTGGGACAAGGCAAACCGGCGATTATTC
D gene: .; V gene: TRBV11-3; J gene: TRBJ2-1; clone size: .; CDR3 protein: CASSLEVGYYNEQFF; CDR3 DNA: TGTGCCAGCAGCTTAGAAGTCGGGTACTACAATGAGCAGTTCTTC
D gene: .; V gene: TRBV14; J gene: TRBJ1-1; clone size: .; CDR3 protein: CASSLRNTEAFF; CDR3 DNA: TGTGCCAGCAGCCTACGTAACACTGAAGCTTTCTTT
D gene: TRBD1; V gene: TRBV11-2; J gene: TRBJ1-6; clone size: .; CDR3 protein: CASSHRGRDYNSPLHF; CDR3 DNA: TGTGCCAGCAGCCACAGGGGAAGGGACTATAATTCACCCCTCCACTTT
D gene: .; V gene: TRBV7-3; J gene: TRBJ2-1; clone size: .; CDR3 protein: CASSRQEGNEQFF; CDR3 DNA: TGTGCCAGCAGCCGACAAGAAGGGAATGAGCAGTTCTTC
D gene: .; V gene: TRBV4-1; J gene: TRBJ1-6; clone size: once; CDR3 protein: CASSQPRTGRAGSPLHF; CDR3 DNA: TGCGCCAGCAGCCAACCGAGAACGGGCAGGGCGGGTTCACCCCTCCACTTT
D gene: .; V gene: TRBV10-3; J gene: TRBJ1-2; clone size: .; CDR3 protein: CAISQETLHYGYTF; CDR3 DNA: TGTGCCATCAGCCAGGAGACCCTGCACTATGGCTACACCTTC
D gene: TRBD1; V gene: TRBV5-6; J gene: TRBJ1-4; clone size: .; CDR3 protein: CASSLGQGRNEKLFF; CDR3 DNA: TGTGCCAGCAGCTTGGGACAGGGCCGAAATGAAAAACTGTTTTTT
D gene: TRBD2; V gene: TRBV27; J gene: TRBJ2-1; clone size: once; CDR3 protein: CASSLEGLAGFDEQFF; CDR3 DNA: TGTGCCAGCAGTTTAGAGGGTCTAGCGGGATTTGATGAGCAGTTCTTC
D gene: .; V gene: TRBV4-2; J gene: TRBJ1-6; clone size: .; CDR3 protein: CASSVPSGMDSPLHF; CDR3 DNA: TGTGCCAGCAGCGTCCCCTCTGGGATGGATTCACCCCTCCACTTT
D gene: .; V gene: TRBV4-2; J gene: TRBJ1-1; clone size: .; CDR3 protein: CASSPKAGYMNTEAFF; CDR3 DNA: TGTGCCAGCAGCCCAAAAGCAGGTTACATGAACACTGAAGCTTTCTTT
D gene: TRBD2; V gene: TRBV5-6; J gene: TRBJ2-5; clone size: .; CDR3 protein: CASSLGLGETQYF; CDR3 DNA: TGTGCCAGCAGCTTAGGACTAGGTGAGACCCAGTACTTC
D gene: .; V gene: TRBV15; J gene: TRBJ1-1; clone size: .; CDR3 protein: CATSRRDTEAFF; CDR3 DNA: TGTGCCACCAGCCGCCGGGACACTGAAGCTTTCTTT
D gene: .; V gene: TRBV5-1; J gene: TRBJ1-2; clone size: .; CDR3 protein: CASSLNGGGYTF; CDR3 DNA: TGCGCCAGCAGCTTAAACGGGGGAGGCTACACCTTC
D gene: TRBD2; V gene: TRBV30; J gene: TRBJ2-5; clone size: few; CDR3 protein: CAWSLGLAGAETQYF; CDR3 DNA: TGTGCCTGGAGTTTAGGACTAGCGGGAGCAGAGACCCAGTACTTC
D gene: .; V gene: TRBV3-1/TRBV3-2; J gene: TRBJ1-2; clone size: .; CDR3 protein: CASSSSNYGYTF; CDR3 DNA: TGTGCCAGCAGCTCAAGCAACTATGGCTACACCTTC
D gene: .; V gene: TRBV13; J gene: TRBJ1-6; clone size: .; CDR3 protein: CASSSKPLHF; CDR3 DNA: TGTGCCAGCAGCTCCAAACCCCTCCACTTT
D gene: .; V gene: TRBV10-3; J gene: TRBJ1-2; clone size: .; CDR3 protein: CAISGSENGYTF; CDR3 DNA: TGTGCCATCAGTGGGTCCGAGAATGGCTACACCTTC
D gene: .; V gene: TRBV6-1; J gene: TRBJ1-1; clone size: .; CDR3 protein: CASSEQVSEAFF; CDR3 DNA: TGTGCCAGCAGTGAACAGGTTTCTGAAGCTTTCTTT
D gene: .; V gene: TRBV6-1; J gene: TRBJ1-5; clone size: once; CDR3 protein: CASSETPNQPQHF; CDR3 DNA: TGTGCCAGCAGTGAAACTCCCAATCAGCCCCAGCATTTT
D gene: .; V gene: TRBV12-2; J gene: TRBJ1-3; clone size: .; CDR3 protein: CASRLTVSGNTIYF; CDR3 DNA: TGTGCAAGTCGCTTAACTGTATCTGGAAACACCATATATTTT
D gene: TRBD1; V gene: TRBV12-3/TRBV12-4; J gene: TRBJ1-2; clone size: .; CDR3 protein: CASSSGGYGYTF; CDR3 DNA: TGTGCCAGCAGTTCAGGGGGCTATGGCTACACCTTC
D gene: .; V gene: TRBV4-1; J gene: TRBJ2-1; clone size: .; CDR3 protein: CASSRDRPPYNEQFF; CDR3 DNA: TGCGCCAGCAGCCGAGACAGGCCCCCCTACAATGAGCAGTTCTTC
D gene: .; V gene: TRBV5-1; J gene: TRBJ2-5; clone size: .; CDR3 protein: CASSSPGQSETQYF; CDR3 DNA: TGCGCCAGCAGCTCTCCGGGACAATCAGAGACCCAGTACTTC
D gene: TRBD1; V gene: TRBV4-3; J gene: TRBJ1-2; clone size: .; CDR3 protein: CASRPGQGVNGYTF; CDR3 DNA: TGCGCCAGCAGACCGGGACAGGGCGTTAATGGCTACACCTTC
D gene: .; V gene: TRBV29-1; J gene: TRBJ1-1; clone size: few; CDR3 protein: CSGSGFEGEAFF; CDR3 DNA: TGCAGCGGGTCGGGTTTCGAAGGTGAAGCTTTCTTT
D gene: TRBD2; V gene: TRBV7-3; J gene: TRBJ2-5; clone size: .; CDR3 protein: CASSLTSGAGTQETQYF; CDR3 DNA: TGTGCCAGCAGCTTAACTAGTGGAGCGGGGACCCAAGAGACCCAGTACTTC
D gene: .; V gene: TRBV14; J gene: TRBJ2-3; clone size: .; CDR3 protein: CASSHYLGIGGTDTQYF; CDR3 DNA: TGTGCCAGCAGCCACTACCTAGGGATTGGAGGCACAGATACGCAGTATTTT
D gene: .; V gene: TRBV4-1; J gene: TRBJ1-5; clone size: once; CDR3 protein: CASSQGYGGSNQPQHF; CDR3 DNA: TGCGCCAGCAGCCAAGGTTATGGCGGGAGCAATCAGCCCCAGCATTTT
D gene: TRBD2; V gene: TRBV10-3; J gene: TRBJ2-7; clone size: .; CDR3 protein: CAISALGGRDEQYF; CDR3 DNA: TGTGCCATCAGTGCTTTGGGGGGGAGGGACGAGCAGTACTTC
D gene: .; V gene: TRBV10-3; J gene: TRBJ1-1; clone size: .; CDR3 protein: CAIRLGTANTEAFF; CDR3 DNA: TGTGCCATCAGGCTCGGAACAGCGAACACTGAAGCTTTCTTT
D gene: .; V gene: TRBV5-1; J gene: TRBJ2-2; clone size: .; CDR3 protein: CASSFRLPGTGELFF; CDR3 DNA: TGCGCCAGCAGTTTCCGTCTCCCGGGGACCGGGGAGCTGTTTTTT
D gene: .; V gene: TRBV5-4; J gene: TRBJ2-2; clone size: .; CDR3 protein: CASSLQGPPGELFF; CDR3 DNA: TGTGCCAGCAGCTTGCAAGGGCCCCCCGGGGAGCTGTTTTTT
D gene: TRBD2; V gene: TRBV13; J gene: TRBJ2-3; clone size: .; CDR3 protein: CASSLEAGGGDTQYF; CDR3 DNA: TGTGCCAGCAGCTTAGAAGCGGGGGGTGGAGATACGCAGTATTTT
D gene: .; V gene: TRBV5-6; J gene: TRBJ2-7; clone size: .; CDR3 protein: CASSSSATSGEQYF; CDR3 DNA: TGTGCCAGCAGCTCTAGCGCCACATCGGGCGAGCAGTACTTC
D gene: .; V gene: TRBV18; J gene: TRBJ1-2; clone size: .; CDR3 protein: CASSPAGRKDGYTF; CDR3 DNA: TGTGCCAGCTCACCAGCGGGCAGGAAGGATGGCTACACCTTC
D gene: .; V gene: TRBV14; J gene: TRBJ1-3; clone size: .; CDR3 protein: CASSWSWDTIYF; CDR3 DNA: TGTGCCAGCAGTTGGTCCTGGGACACCATATATTTT
D gene: TRBD1; V gene: TRBV18; J gene: TRBJ1-4; clone size: .; CDR3 protein: CASSPRTGEKLFF; CDR3 DNA: TGTGCCAGCTCACCAAGGACAGGGGAAAAACTGTTTTTT
D gene: .; V gene: TRBV5-1; J gene: TRBJ1-6; clone size: .; CDR3 protein: CASSYDRNNSPLHF; CDR3 DNA: TGCGCCAGCAGTTATGACAGGAATAATTCACCCCTCCACTTT
D gene: TRBD1; V gene: TRBV6-5; J gene: TRBJ2-7; clone size: .; CDR3 protein: CASSYRQGSNEQYF; CDR3 DNA: TGTGCCAGCAGTTACCGACAGGGATCCAACGAGCAGTACTTC
D gene: TRBD1; V gene: TRBV7-9; J gene: TRBJ2-4; clone size: .; CDR3 protein: CASSLAATGGGNIQYF; CDR3 DNA: TGTGCCAGCAGCTTAGCTGCGACAGGGGGAGGGAACATTCAGTACTTC
D gene: .; V gene: TRBV6-4; J gene: TRBJ1-2; clone size: .; CDR3 protein: CASSEGDGYGYTF; CDR3 DNA: TGTGCCAGCAGTGAGGGGGACGGCTATGGCTACACCTTC
D gene: TRBD1; V gene: TRBV19; J gene: TRBJ2-3; clone size: .; CDR3 protein: CASGAGTVDADTQYF; CDR3 DNA: TGTGCCAGCGGCGCCGGGACAGTTGACGCAGATACGCAGTATTTT
D gene: .; V gene: TRBV28; J gene: TRBJ1-2; clone size: .; CDR3 protein: CASSWAARNYGYTF; CDR3 DNA: TGTGCCAGCAGTTGGGCAGCGAGAAACTATGGCTACACCTTC
D gene: TRBD1; V gene: TRBV19; J gene: TRBJ2-7; clone size: .; CDR3 protein: CASRLTGQGNEQYF; CDR3 DNA: TGTGCCAGTAGGCTAACGGGACAGGGCAACGAGCAGTACTTC